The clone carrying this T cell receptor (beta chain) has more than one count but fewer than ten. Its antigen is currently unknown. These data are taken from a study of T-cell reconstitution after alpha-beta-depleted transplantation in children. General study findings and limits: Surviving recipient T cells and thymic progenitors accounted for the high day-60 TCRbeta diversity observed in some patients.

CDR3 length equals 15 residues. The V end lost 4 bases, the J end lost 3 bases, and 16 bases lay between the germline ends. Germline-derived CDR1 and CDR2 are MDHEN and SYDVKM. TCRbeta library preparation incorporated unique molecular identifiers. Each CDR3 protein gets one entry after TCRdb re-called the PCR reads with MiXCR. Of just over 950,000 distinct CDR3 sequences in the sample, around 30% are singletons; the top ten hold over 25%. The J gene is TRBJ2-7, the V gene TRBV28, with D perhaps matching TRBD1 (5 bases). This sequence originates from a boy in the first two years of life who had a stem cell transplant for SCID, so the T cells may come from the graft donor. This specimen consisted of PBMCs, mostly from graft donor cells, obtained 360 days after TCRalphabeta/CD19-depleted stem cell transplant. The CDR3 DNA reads TGTGCCAGCAGTTCCTCTGACAGCGTGTTCTACGAGCAGTACTTC. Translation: CASSSSDSVFYEQYF.